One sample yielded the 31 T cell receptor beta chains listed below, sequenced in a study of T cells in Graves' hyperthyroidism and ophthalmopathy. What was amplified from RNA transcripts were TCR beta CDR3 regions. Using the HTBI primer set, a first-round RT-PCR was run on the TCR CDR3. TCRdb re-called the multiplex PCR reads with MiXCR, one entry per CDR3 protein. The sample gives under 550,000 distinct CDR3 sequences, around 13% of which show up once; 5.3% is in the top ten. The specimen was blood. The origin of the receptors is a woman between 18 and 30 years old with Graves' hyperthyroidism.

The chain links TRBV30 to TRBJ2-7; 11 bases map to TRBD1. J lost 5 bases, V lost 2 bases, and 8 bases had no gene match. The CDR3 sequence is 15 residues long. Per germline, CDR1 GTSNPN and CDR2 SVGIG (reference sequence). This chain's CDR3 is CAWSLTGTGGDEQYF. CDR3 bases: TGTGCCTGGAGTCTGACCGGGACAGGGGGAGACGAGCAGTACTTC.

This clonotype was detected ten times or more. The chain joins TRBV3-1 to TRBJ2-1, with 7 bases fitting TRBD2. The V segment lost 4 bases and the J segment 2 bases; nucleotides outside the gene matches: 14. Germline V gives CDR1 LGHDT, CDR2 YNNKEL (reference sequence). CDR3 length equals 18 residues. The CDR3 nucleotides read TGTGCCAGCAGCCGCCTCCGCGGAGGGAGCGGGGCCTACAATGAGCAGTTCTTC. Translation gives CASSRLRGGSGAYNEQFF.

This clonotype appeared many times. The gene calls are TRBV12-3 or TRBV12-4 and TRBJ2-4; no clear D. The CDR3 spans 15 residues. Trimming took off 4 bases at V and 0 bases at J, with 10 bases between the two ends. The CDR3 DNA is TGTGCCAGCAGTTCCAGAGGCCTAGCCAAAAACATTCAGTACTTC. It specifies CASSSRGLAKNIQYF.

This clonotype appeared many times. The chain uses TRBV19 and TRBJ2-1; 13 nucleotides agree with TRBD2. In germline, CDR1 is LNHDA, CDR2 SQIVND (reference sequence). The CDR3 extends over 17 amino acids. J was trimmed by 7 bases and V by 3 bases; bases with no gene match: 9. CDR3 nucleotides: TGTGCCAGTAGTATTAGGACTAGCGGGAGAGGGGGGAATGAGCAGTTCTTC. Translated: CASSIRTSGRGGNEQFF. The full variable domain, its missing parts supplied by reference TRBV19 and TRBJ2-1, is DGGITQSPKYLFRKEGQNVTLSCEQNLNHDAMYWYRQDPGQGLRLIYYSQIVNDFQKGDIAEGYSVSREKKESFPLTVTSAQKNPTAFYLCASSIRTSGRGGNEQFFGPGTRLTVL.

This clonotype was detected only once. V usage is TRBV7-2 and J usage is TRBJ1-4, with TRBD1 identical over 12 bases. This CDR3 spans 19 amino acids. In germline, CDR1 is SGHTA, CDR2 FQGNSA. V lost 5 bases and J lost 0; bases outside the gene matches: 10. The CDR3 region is CASSPKSRDRGPTNEKLFF. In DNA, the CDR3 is TGTGCCAGCAGCCCCAAGTCCCGGGACAGGGGGCCAACTAATGAAAAACTGTTTTTT.

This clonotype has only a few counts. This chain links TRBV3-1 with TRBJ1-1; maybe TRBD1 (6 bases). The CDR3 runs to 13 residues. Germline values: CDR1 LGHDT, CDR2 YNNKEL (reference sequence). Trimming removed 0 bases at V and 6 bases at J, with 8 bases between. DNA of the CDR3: TGTGCCAGCAGCCAAGAAACAGGGCCTGAAGCTTTCTTT. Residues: CASSQETGPEAFF.

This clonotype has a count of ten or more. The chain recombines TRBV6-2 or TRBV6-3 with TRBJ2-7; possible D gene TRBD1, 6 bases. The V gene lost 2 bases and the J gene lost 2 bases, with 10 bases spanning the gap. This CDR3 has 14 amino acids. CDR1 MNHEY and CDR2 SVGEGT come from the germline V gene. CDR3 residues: CASSYPGQAYEQYF. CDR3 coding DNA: TGTGCCAGCAGTTACCCGGGACAAGCCTACGAGCAGTACTTC.

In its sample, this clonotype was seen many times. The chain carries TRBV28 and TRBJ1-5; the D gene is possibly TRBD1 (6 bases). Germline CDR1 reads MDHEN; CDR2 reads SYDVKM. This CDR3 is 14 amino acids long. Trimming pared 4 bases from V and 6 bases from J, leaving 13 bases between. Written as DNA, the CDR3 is TGTGCCAGCAGTTGGGGCAGGGGAAGTCAGCCCCAGCATTTT. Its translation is CASSWGRGSQPQHF.

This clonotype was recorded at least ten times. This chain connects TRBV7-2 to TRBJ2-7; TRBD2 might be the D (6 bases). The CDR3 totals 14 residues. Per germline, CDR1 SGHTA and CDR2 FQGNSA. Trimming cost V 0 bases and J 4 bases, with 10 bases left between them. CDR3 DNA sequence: TGTGCCAGCAGCTTAGCGGTTCGGGAGTACGAGCAGTACTTC. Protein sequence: CASSLAVREYEQYF.

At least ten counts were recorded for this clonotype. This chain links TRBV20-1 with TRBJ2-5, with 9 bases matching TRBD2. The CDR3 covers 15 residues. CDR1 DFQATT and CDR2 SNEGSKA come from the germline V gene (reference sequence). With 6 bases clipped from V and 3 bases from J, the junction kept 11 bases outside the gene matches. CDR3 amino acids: CSAPPRGRAEETQYF. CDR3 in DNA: TGCAGTGCCCCCCCTCGCGGGAGGGCCGAAGAGACCCAGTACTTC.

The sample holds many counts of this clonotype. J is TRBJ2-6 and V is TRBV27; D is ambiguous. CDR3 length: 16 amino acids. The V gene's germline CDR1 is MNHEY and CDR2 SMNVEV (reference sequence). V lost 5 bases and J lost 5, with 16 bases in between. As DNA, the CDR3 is TGTGCCAGCAGTCCTGACCCCAACTTGAGGGCCAACGTCCTGACTTTC. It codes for CASSPDPNLRANVLTF.

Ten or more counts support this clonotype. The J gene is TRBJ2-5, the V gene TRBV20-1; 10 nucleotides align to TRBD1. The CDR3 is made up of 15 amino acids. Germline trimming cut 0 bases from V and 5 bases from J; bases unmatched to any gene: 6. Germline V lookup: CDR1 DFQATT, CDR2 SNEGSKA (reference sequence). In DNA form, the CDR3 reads TGCAGTGCTAGAGATGAGGACAGGGGGGGTGAGACCCAGTACTTC. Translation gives CSARDEDRGGETQYF.

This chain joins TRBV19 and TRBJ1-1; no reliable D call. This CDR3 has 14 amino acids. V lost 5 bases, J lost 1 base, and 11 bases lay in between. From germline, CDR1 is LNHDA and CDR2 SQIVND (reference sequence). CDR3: CASSPQRSNTEAFF. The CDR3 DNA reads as TGTGCCAGTAGTCCTCAGAGGTCGAACACTGAAGCTTTCTTT.

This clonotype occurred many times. Here the CDR3 DNA reads TGTGCCAGCATTACAGACATGAACACTGAAGCTTTCTTT. It is translated as CASITDMNTEAFF. V is TRBV2 and J is TRBJ1-1; D is ambiguous. The CDR3 covers 13 residues. In germline, CDR1 is SNHLY, CDR2 FYNNEI. The ends were cut back, 7 bases at V and 0 bases at J, with 9 bases in the middle. Using reference TRBV2 and TRBJ1-1 for the parts outside the CDR3, the full variable domain is EPEVTQTPSHQVTQMGQEVILRCVPISNHLYFYWYRQILGQKVEFLVSFYNNEISEKSEIFDDQFSVERPDGSNFTLKIRSTKLEDSAMYFCASITDMNTEAFFGQGTRLTVV.

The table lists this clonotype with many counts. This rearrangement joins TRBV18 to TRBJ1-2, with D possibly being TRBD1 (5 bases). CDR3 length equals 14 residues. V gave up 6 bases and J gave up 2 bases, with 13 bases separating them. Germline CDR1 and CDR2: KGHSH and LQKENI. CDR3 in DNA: TGTGCCAGCTCGCCCGGGACCGAGAACTATGGCTACACCTTC. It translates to CASSPGTENYGYTF.

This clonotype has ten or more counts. CDR3: CASSPLISTSGGPGEQFF. CDR3 DNA sequence: TGTGCCAGCAGCCCCCTAATCTCGACTAGCGGGGGCCCTGGGGAGCAGTTCTTC. The V and J genes are TRBV27 and TRBJ2-1; 12 nucleotides match TRBD2. This CDR3 contains 18 residues. The germline V gene has CDR1 MNHEY and CDR2 SMNVEV (reference sequence). The V gene end was trimmed by 6 bases and the J gene end by 10 bases; junction bases not matched to a gene: 19.

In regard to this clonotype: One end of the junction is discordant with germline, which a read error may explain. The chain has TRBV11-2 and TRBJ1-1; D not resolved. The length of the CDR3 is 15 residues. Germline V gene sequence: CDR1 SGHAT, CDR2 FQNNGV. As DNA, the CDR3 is TGTGCCAGCAGATCTTGGGATCGGGGAGCGGCTGAAACTTTCTTT. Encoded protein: CASRSWDRGAAETFF.

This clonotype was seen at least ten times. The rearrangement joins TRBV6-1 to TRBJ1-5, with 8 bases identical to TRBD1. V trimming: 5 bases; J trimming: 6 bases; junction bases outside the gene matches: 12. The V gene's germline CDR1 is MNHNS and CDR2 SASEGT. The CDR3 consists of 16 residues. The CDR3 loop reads CASSPSSGQAGQPQHF. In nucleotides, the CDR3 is TGTGCCAGCAGTCCGTCCTCGGGACAGGCTGGTCAGCCCCAGCATTTT.

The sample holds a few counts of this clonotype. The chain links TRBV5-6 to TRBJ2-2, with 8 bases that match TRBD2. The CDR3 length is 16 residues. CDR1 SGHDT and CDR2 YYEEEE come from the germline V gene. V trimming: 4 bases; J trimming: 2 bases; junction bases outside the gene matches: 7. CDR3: CASSVERERNTGELFF. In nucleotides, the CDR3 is TGTGCCAGCAGCGTTGAGCGGGAGCGCAACACCGGGGAGCTGTTTTTT.

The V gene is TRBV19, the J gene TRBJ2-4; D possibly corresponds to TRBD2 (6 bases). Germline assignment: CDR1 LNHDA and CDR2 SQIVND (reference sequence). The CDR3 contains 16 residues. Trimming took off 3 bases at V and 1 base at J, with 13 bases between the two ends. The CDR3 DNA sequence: TGTGCCAGTAGTATCGGAGGGGCGAGGGCCAAAAACATTCAGTACTTC. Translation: CASSIGGARAKNIQYF.

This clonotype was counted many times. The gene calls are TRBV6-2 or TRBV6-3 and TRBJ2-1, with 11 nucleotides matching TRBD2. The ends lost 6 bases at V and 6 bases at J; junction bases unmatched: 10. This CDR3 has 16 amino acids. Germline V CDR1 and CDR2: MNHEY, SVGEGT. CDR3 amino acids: CASRRILAGGLNEQFF. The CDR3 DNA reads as TGTGCCAGCAGACGAATCCTAGCGGGAGGTCTCAATGAGCAGTTCTTC.

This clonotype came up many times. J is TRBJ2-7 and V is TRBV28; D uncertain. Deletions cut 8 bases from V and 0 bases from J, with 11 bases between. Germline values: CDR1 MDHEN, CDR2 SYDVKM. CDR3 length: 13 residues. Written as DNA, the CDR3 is TGTGCCAGCGCGCGGCCCCCCTCCTACGAGCAGTACTTC. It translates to CASARPPSYEQYF. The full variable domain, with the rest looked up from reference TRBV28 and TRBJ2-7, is DVKVTQSSRYLVKRTGEKVFLECVQDMDHENMFWYRQDPGLGLRLIYFSYDVKMKEKGDIPEGYSVSREKKERFSLILESASTNQTSMYLCASARPPSYEQYFGPGTRLTVT.

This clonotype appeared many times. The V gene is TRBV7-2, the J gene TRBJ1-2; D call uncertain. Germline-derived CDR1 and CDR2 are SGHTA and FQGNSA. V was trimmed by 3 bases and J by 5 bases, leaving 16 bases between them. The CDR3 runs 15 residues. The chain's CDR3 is CASSFEGRTSYGYTF. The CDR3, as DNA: TGTGCCAGCAGCTTCGAGGGCAGGACCTCTTATGGCTACACCTTC.

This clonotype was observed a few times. Written as DNA, the CDR3 is TGTGCCAGTAGTGACGGGGGCCATAGTGAGCAGTTCTTC. Translated, it gives CASSDGGHSEQFF. The genes are TRBV19 and TRBJ2-1, with D possibly being TRBD1 or TRBD2 (6 bases each). Trimming shortened V by 5 bases and J by 9 bases, and 14 bases separated the two germline ends. CDR3 size: 13 residues. Germline values: CDR1 LNHDA, CDR2 SQIVND (reference sequence).

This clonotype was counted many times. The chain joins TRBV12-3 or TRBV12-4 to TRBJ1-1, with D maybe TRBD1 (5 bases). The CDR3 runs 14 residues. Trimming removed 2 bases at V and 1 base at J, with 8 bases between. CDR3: CASSLWGTNTEAFF. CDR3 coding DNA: TGTGCCAGCAGTTTATGGGGGACGAACACTGAAGCTTTCTTT.

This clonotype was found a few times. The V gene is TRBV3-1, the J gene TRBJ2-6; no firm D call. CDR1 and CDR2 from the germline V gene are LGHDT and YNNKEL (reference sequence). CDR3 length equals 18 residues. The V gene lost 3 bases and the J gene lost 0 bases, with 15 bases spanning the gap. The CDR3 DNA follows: TGTGCCAGCAGCCATATCCGTATCCCTAGCTCTGGGGCCAACGTCCTGACTTTC. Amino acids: CASSHIRIPSSGANVLTF.

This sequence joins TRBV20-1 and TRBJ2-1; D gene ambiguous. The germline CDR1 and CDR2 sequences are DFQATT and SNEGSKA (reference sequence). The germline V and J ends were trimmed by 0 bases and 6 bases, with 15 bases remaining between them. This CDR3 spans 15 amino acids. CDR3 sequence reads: CSAREGGSFGNEQFF. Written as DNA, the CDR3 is TGCAGTGCTAGAGAGGGTGGCAGTTTTGGCAATGAGCAGTTCTTC.

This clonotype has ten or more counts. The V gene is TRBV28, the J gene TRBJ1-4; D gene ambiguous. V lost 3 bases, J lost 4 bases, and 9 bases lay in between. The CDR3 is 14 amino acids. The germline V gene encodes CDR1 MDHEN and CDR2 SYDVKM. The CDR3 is CASSLVGDNEKLFF. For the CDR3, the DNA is TGTGCCAGCAGTTTGGTAGGAGATAATGAAAAACTGTTTTTT.

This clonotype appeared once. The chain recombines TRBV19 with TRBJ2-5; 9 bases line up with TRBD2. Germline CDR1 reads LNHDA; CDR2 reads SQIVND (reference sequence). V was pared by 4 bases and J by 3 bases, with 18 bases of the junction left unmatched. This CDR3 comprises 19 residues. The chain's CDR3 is CASSTPGWSSGIGKETQYF. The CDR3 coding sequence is TGTGCCAGTAGTACCCCCGGTTGGTCTAGCGGGATTGGAAAAGAGACCCAGTACTTC.

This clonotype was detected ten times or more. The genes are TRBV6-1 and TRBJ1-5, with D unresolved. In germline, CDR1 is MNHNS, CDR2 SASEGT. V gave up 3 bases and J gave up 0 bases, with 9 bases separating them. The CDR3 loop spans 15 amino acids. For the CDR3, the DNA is TGTGCCAGCAGTGACCCCGGTCTTAGCAATCAGCCCCAGCATTTT. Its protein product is CASSDPGLSNQPQHF.

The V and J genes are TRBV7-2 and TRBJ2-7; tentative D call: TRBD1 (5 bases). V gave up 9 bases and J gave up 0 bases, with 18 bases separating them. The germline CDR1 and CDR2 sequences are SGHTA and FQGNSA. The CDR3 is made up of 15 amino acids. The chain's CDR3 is CASSIAQTASYEQYF. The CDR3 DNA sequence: TGTGCCAGTAGTATTGCCCAGACAGCCTCCTACGAGCAGTACTTC.